This T cell receptor (beta chain) comes out of a study of cytomegalovirus exposure and HLA in healthy donors. Vbeta (60) and Jbeta (13) primers were used in the PCR. Generated by immunoSEQ multiplex PCR, the TCRdb table keeps only in-frame clones and is missing some. In all, the sample yields 200,000 to 250,000 clones. Trimming took off 1 base at V and 2 bases at J, with 6 bases between the two ends. Germline loops: CDR1 MDHEN, CDR2 SYDVKM. The CDR3 contains 15 residues. The source material was PBMCs. The chain has TRBV28 and TRBJ2-6; no definite D call. The receptor was isolated from a woman aged 25 to 39 in good health and CMV-seropositive. CDR3 coding DNA: TGTGCCAGCAGTTTATTTGGAGCTGGGGCCAACGTCCTGACTTTC. Protein sequence: CASSLFGAGANVLTF.